This record covers a single TCR beta chain. The table came from immunoSEQ multiplex PCR; TCRdb's copy has only in-frame clones and leaves some out. The sample has 300,000 to 350,000 clones; approximately 90% are singletons. The data belong to a study of blood T cell repertoires in COVID-19. The J segment lost 5 bases and the V segment lost 1 base, leaving 9 bases of the junction unmatched. Germline loops: CDR1 MGHRA, CDR2 YSYEKL. This CDR3 is built from 17 residues. The chain joins TRBV4-1 to TRBJ2-3, with 10 positions matching TRBD2. The sample comprised peripheral blood. This sequence was found in a woman aged 25 to 39 with COVID-19, enrolled during active disease. CDR3 loop: CASSQGPSGSLGDTQYF. In nucleotides, the CDR3 is TGCGCCAGCAGCCAAGGCCCTAGCGGGAGTCTGGGAGATACGCAGTATTTT.